Sequencing of this TCR beta chain was carried out in a study of CD8 T cells in Susac syndrome. CD8+ and CD4+ T cells from blood underwent TCR beta sequencing, which was carried out in a high-throughput format. CD8+ and CD4+ T cells were negatively isolated; TEMRA cells were FACS-enriched. Random hexamers were used to reverse transcribe an amount of roughly 0.45 to 1 ug RNA. The method of amplification for TCR beta CDR3 was immunoSEQ multiplex PCR, covering 54 Vbeta and 13 Jbeta. TCRdb analysed the immunoSEQ multiplex PCR reads with MiXCR anew, one entry per CDR3 protein. The sample contains more than 200,000 distinct CDR3 sequences, 93% of which appear only once. The germline V gene encodes CDR1 MNHNS and CDR2 SASEGT. The V segment lost 4 bases and the J segment 1 base; nucleotides outside the gene matches: 3. This CDR3 has 15 amino acids.

The chain employs TRBV6-1 and TRBJ1-4; 7 bases fit TRBD1. The receptor was derived from a human donor with multiple sclerosis. The sequenced sample consisted of CD4+ T cells from PBMCs. CDR3 region: CASSGQGGTNEKLFF. The CDR3, as DNA: TGTGCCAGCAGTGGACAGGGTGGAACTAATGAAAAACTGTTTTTT.